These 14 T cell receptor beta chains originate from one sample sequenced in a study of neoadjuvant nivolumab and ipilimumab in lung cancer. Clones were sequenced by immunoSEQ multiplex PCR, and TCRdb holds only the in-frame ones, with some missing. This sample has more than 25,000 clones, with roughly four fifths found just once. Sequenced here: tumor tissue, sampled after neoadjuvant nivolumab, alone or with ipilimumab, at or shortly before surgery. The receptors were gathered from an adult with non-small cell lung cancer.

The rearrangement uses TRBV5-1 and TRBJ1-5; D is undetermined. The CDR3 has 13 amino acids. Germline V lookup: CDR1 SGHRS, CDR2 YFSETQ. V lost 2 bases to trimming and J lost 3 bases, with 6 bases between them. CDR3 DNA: TGCGCCAGCAGCTTTGGCCCCAATCAGCCCCAGCATTTT. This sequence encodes CASSFGPNQPQHF.

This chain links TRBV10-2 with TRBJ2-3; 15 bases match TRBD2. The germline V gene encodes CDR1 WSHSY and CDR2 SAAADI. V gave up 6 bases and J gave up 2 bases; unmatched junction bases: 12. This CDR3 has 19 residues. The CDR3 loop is CASRAGTSGRPPHTDTQYF. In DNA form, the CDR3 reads TGCGCCAGCAGAGCCGGGACTAGCGGGAGGCCCCCCCACACAGATACGCAGTATTTT.

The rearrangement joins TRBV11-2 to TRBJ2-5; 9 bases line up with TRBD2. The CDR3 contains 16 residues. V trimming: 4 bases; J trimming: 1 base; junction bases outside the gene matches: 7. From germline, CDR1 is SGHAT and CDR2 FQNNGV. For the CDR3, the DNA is TGTGCCAGCAGCTCCAGTAGCGGGAGAGCCCAAGAGACCCAGTACTTC. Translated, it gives CASSSSSGRAQETQYF. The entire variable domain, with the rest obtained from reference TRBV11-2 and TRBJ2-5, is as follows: EAGVAQSPRYKIIEKRQSVAFWCNPISGHATLYWYQQILGQGPKLLIQFQNNGVVDDSQLPKDRFSAERLKGVDSTLKIQPAKLEDSAVYLCASSSSSGRAQETQYFGPGTRLLVL.

In DNA form, the CDR3 reads TGTGCCAGCAGTGAAGCGCCATTCAACTATGGCTACACCTTC. The encoded protein is CASSEAPFNYGYTF. J is TRBJ1-2 and V is TRBV2; the D is unclear. CDR3 length equals 14 residues. The V end was cut by 0 bases, the J end by 2 bases, with 7 bases between. Germline values: CDR1 SNHLY, CDR2 FYNNEI.

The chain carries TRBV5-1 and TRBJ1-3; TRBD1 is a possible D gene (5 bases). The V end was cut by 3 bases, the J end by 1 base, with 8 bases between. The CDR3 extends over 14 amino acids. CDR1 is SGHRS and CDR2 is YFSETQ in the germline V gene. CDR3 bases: TGCGCCAGCAGCTCTGGGGGGTCTGGAAACACCATATATTTT. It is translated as CASSSGGSGNTIYF. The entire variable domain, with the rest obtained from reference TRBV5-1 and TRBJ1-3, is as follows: KAGVTQTPRYLIKTRGQQVTLSCSPISGHRSVSWYQQTPGQGLQFLFEYFSETQRNKGNFPGRFSGRQFSNSRSEMNVSTLELGDSALYLCASSSGGSGNTIYFGEGSWLTVV.

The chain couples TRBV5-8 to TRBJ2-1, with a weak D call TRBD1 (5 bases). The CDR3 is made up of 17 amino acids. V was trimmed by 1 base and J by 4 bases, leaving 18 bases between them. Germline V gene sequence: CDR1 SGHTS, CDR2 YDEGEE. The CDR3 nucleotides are TGTGCCAGCAGCTTGAGGTTCGGACATGCCACTTACAATGAGCAGTTCTTC. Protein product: CASSLRFGHATYNEQFF.

The CDR3 loop reads CASSSWGQPQHF. The CDR3 DNA reads as TGTGCCAGCAGTTCTTGGGGTCAGCCCCAGCATTTT. The chain links TRBV28 to TRBJ1-5; D gene ambiguous. V lost 4 bases and J lost 6, with 7 bases in between. CDR3 size: 12 residues. Germline V gene sequence: CDR1 MDHEN, CDR2 SYDVKM.

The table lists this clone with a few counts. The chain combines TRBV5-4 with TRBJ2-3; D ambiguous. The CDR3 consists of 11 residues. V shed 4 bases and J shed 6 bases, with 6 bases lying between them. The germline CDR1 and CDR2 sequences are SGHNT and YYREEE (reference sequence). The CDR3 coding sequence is TGTGCCAGCAGCCAATCTGATACGCAGTATTTT. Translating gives CASSQSDTQYF. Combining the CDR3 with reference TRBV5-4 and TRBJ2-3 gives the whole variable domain ETGVTQSPTHLIKTRGQQVTLRCSSQSGHNTVSWYQQALGQGPQFIFQYYREEENGRGNFPPRFSGLQFPNYSSELNVNALELDDSALYLCASSQSDTQYFGPGTRLTVL.

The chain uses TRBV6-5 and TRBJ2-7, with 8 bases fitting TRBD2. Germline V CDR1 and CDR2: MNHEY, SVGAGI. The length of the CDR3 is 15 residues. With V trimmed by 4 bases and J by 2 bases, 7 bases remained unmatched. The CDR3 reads CASSSPFSGAYEQYF. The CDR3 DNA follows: TGTGCCAGCAGTTCCCCGTTTAGCGGGGCCTACGAGCAGTACTTC.

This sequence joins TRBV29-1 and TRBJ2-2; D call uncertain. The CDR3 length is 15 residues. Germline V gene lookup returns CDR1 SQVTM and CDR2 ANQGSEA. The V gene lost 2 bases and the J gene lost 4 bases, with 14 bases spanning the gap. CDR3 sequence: CSVERIDQPTGELFF. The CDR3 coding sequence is TGCAGCGTTGAACGCATAGACCAACCCACCGGGGAGCTGTTTTTT.

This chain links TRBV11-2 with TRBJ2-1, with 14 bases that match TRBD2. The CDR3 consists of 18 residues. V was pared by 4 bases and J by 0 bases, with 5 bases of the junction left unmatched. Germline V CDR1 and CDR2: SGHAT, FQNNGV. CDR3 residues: CASSSKGTSGSSYNEQFF. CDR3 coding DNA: TGTGCCAGCAGCTCGAAGGGGACTAGCGGGAGCTCCTACAATGAGCAGTTCTTC.

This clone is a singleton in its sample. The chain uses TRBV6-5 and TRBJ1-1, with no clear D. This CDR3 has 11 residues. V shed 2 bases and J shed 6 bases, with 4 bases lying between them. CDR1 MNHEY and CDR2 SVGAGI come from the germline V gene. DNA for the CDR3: TGTGCCAGCAGTTACGATCCTGAAGCTTTCTTT. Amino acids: CASSYDPEAFF.

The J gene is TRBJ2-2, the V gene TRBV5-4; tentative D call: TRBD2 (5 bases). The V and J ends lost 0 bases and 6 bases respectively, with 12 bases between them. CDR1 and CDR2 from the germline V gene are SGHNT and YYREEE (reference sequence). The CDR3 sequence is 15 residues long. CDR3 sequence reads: CASSLDVASPGELFF. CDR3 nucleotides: TGTGCCAGCAGCTTGGACGTGGCTAGCCCCGGGGAGCTGTTTTTT.

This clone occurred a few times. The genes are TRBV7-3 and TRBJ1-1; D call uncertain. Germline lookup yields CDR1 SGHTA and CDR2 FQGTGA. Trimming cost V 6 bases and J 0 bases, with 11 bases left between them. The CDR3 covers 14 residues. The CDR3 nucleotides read TGTGCCAGCAGTTTTAGGCACTTGAACACTGAAGCTTTCTTT. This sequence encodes CASSFRHLNTEAFF.